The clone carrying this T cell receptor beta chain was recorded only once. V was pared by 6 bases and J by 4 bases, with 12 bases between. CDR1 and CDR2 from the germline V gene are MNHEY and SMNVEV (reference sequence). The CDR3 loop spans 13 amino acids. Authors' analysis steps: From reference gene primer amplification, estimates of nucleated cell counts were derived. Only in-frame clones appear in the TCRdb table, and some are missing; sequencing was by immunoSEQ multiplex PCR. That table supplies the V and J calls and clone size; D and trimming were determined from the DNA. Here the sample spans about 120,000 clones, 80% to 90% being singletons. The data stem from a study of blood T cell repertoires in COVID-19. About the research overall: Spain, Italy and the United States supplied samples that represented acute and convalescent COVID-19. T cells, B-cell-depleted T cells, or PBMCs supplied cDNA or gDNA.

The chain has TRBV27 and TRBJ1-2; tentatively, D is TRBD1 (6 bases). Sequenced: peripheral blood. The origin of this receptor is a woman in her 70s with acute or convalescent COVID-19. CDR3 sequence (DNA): TGTGCCAGCAGCACAGACAGGCTCTATGGCTACACCTTC. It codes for CASSTDRLYGYTF.